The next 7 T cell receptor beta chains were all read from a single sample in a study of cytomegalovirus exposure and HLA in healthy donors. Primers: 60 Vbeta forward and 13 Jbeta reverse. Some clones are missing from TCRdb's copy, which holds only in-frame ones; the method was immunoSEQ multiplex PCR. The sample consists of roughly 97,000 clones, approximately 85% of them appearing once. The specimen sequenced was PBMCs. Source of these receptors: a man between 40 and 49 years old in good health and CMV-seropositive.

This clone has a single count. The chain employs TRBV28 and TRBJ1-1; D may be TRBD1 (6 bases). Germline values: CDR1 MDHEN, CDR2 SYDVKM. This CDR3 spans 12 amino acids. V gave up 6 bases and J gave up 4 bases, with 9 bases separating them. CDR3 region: CASRGQTTEAFF. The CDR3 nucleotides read TGTGCCAGCAGAGGACAGACCACTGAAGCTTTCTTT.

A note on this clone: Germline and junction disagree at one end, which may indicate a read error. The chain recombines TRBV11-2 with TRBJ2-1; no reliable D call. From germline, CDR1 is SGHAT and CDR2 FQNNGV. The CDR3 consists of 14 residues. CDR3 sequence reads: CASSKDLVLGVVVF. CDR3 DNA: TGTGCCAGCAGCAAAGACTTAGTGCTAGGCGTAGTGGTCTTC.

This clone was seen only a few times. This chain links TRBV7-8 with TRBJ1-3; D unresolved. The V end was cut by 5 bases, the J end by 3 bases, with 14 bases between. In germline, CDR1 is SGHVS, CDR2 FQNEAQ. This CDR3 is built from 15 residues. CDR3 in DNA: TGTGCCAGCAGCCCCCGGGTGGCTATTGGAAACACCATATATTTT. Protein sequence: CASSPRVAIGNTIYF.

CDR3 amino acids: CASSFSGGRDNEQFF. CDR3 DNA sequence: TGTGCCAGCAGCTTTAGCGGGGGTCGCGACAATGAGCAGTTCTTC. The chain combines TRBV11-3 with TRBJ2-1; 9 bases fit TRBD2. Per germline, CDR1 SGHNT and CDR2 YENEEA. Unmatched junction bases numbered 5, after V lost 3 bases and J lost 5 bases. CDR3 length: 15 residues.

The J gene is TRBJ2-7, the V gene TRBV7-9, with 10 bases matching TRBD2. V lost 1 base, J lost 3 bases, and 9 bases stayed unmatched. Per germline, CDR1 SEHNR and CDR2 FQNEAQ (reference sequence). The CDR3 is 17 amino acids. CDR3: CASSLEDLAGDFYEQYF. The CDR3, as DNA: TGTGCCAGCAGCTTAGAAGATCTAGCGGGGGACTTCTACGAGCAGTACTTC. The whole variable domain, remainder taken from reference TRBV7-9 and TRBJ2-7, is DTGVSQNPRHKITKRGQNVTFRCDPISEHNRLYWYRQTLGQGPEFLTYFQNEAQLEKSRLLSDRFSAERPKGSFSTLEIQRTEQGDSAMYLCASSLEDLAGDFYEQYFGPGTRLTVT.

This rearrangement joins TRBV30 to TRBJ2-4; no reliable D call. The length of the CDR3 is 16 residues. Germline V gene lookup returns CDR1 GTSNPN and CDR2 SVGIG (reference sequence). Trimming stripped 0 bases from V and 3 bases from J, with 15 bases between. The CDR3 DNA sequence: TGTGCCTGGAGTGTAATGGGCCTAAACATCAAAAACATTCAGTACTTC. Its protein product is CAWSVMGLNIKNIQYF. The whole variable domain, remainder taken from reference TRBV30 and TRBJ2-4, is SQTIHQWPATLVQPVGSPLSLECTVEGTSNPNLYWYRQAAGRGLQLLFYSVGIGQISSEVPQNLSASRPQDRQFILSSKKLLLSDSGFYLCAWSVMGLNIKNIQYFGAGTRLSVL.

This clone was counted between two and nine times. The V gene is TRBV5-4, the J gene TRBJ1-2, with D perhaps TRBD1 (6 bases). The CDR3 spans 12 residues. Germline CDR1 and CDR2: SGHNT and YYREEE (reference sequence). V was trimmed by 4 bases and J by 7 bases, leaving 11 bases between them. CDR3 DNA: TGTGCCAGCAGCAAAGGGGGTGGTGGCTACACCTTC. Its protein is CASSKGGGGYTF.